This is a list of T cell receptor beta chains from one sample in a study of T cell repertoires in cytomegalovirus infection. TCRdb reprocessed the reads with MiXCR, giving one entry per CDR3 protein. The repertoire holds approximately 300,000 distinct CDR3 sequences, about 27% seen once, with around 18% in the top ten. Antigens of these TCRs are unknown. The sample here was cultured PBMCs, taken from culture after CMV antigen stimulation. These receptor sequences come from a human donor in good health (CMV status not recorded). Some clones in this sample may be carry-over from other donors' samples. Each CDR3 is given with its conserved first and last residue. The order of the fields is clone size, D gene, V gene, J gene, CDR3 DNA, CDR3 protein. A D gene is named only where the DNA matches it firmly. Not every row has a clone size; where given, it reads once, few, many or a size class.

few	TRBD1	TRBV6-6	TRBJ1-3	TGTGCCAGCAGTTCCCACAGGGGGACCTCTGGAAACACCATATATTTT	CASSSHRGTSGNTIYF
-	TRBD2	TRBV20-1	TRBJ2-5	TGCAGTGCTAGCTCGACTAGCGGGAGGCCCGCTGATGAAGAGACCCAGTACTTC	CSASSTSGRPADEETQYF
-	TRBD2	TRBV6-1	TRBJ2-2	TGTGCCAGCAGCGCTAGCGGTGGGGACACCGGGGAGCTGTTTTTT	CASSASGGDTGELFF
-	TRBD2	TRBV19	TRBJ2-1	TGTGCCAGTACTGGCTCCCCTAGCGGGGGATACTCCTACAATGAGCAGTTCTTC	CASTGSPSGGYSYNEQFF
-	TRBD1	TRBV20-1	TRBJ2-7	TGCAGTGCTCGAGGACAGGACTCCTACGAGCAGTACTTC	CSARGQDSYEQYF
-	-	TRBV6-5	TRBJ2-2	TGTGCCAGCAGTTACTCGCGGGATGCCGGGGAGCTGTTTTTT	CASSYSRDAGELFF
many	TRBD2	TRBV20-1	TRBJ2-3	TGCAGTGCTACGGCGGGGGGCGTCGCAGATACGCAGTATTTT	CSATAGGVADTQYF
few	TRBD2	TRBV7-3	TRBJ2-7	TGTGCCAGCATTACCGGGACTAGGGACTCCTACGAGCAGTACTTC	CASITGTRDSYEQYF
few	-	TRBV12-3/TRBV12-4	TRBJ2-3	TGTGCCAGCACTACCTCTCTAGGGGGCACAGATACGCAGTATTTT	CASTTSLGGTDTQYF
-	TRBD1	TRBV6-6	TRBJ2-5	TGTGCCAGCAGTTACGGAGACAGGGGGCTCCAAGAGACCCAGTACTTC	CASSYGDRGLQETQYF
-	TRBD2	TRBV11-2	TRBJ2-3	TGTGCTGGAGGGGAAGCGGGAGGGCTAGATACGCAGTATTTT	CAGGEAGGLDTQYF
few	TRBD1	TRBV19	TRBJ2-3	TGTGCCAGTAGAGCTCGGACAGGGGGATTCGGAGATACGCAGTATTTT	CASRARTGGFGDTQYF
few	-	TRBV11-2	TRBJ2-5	TGTGCCAGCAGCTTAGCTGTGGGGGTGACAGAGACCCAGTACTTC	CASSLAVGVTETQYF
many	-	TRBV5-4	TRBJ1-2	TGTGCCAGCAGCTTGCAGGGGCGCAATAACTATGGCTACACCTTC	CASSLQGRNNYGYTF
few	TRBD1	TRBV11-2	TRBJ1-4	TGTGCCAGCAGCTCCGGGACAGGGGAAGAAAAACTGTTTTTT	CASSSGTGEEKLFF
few	TRBD1	TRBV6-1	TRBJ1-2	TGTGCCAGCAGCTGGGACAGGGATAACTATGGCTACACCTTC	CASSWDRDNYGYTF
many	-	TRBV7-9	TRBJ2-5	TGTGCCAGCAGCTACAGAAGGGGTTTGGAGACCCAGTACTTC	CASSYRRGLETQYF
few	TRBD2	TRBV18	TRBJ2-5	TGTGCCAGCTCACCGGATCTGACTAGCGGGGGGTACCAAGAGACCCAGTACTTC	CASSPDLTSGGYQETQYF
many	TRBD2	TRBV7-3	TRBJ2-3	TGTGCCAGCAGCCCGGATCCACAGCGGGATGACACAGATACGCAGTATTTT	CASSPDPQRDDTDTQYF
few	-	TRBV19	TRBJ1-1	TGTGCCAGTAGTGTGGGACGGAACACTGAAGCTTTCTTT	CASSVGRNTEAFF
-	TRBD1	TRBV6-6	TRBJ2-7	TGTGCCAGCAGGGGGACAGGGAGCTACGAGCAGTACTTC	CASRGTGSYEQYF
many	-	TRBV12-3/TRBV12-4	TRBJ1-1	TGTGCCAGCAGCCTCGGACCGAGCATGAACACTGAAGCTTTCTTT	CASSLGPSMNTEAFF
few	TRBD1	TRBV6-6	TRBJ2-3	TGTGCCAGCAGTTACTCAACAGGGGGCGCAGGGACAGATACGCAGTATTTT	CASSYSTGGAGTDTQYF
-	-	TRBV7-9	TRBJ1-2	TGTGCCAGCAGCCCGTACTCGACTGGGGGCTATGGCTACACCTTC	CASSPYSTGGYGYTF
-	-	TRBV6-6	TRBJ2-5	TGTGCCAGCAAACCGCAGGCGCGAGAGACCCAGTACTTC	CASKPQARETQYF
few	-	TRBV27	TRBJ2-5	TGTGCCAGCAGCCGACAGCCTGGGGAGACCCAGTACTTC	CASSRQPGETQYF
-	TRBD2	TRBV11-2	TRBJ2-1	TGTGCCAGCAGCCATGGAGCGGGGGGGCGATGGCAGTTCTTC	CASSHGAGGRWQFF
many	-	TRBV20-1	TRBJ1-5	TGCAGTGCTAGTCCCGGACAGCCCAATCAGCCCCAGCATTTT	CSASPGQPNQPQHF
-	-	TRBV20-1	TRBJ1-1	TGCAGTGCTAGCGAAGACAGGTGGACGACTGAAGCTTTCTTT	CSASEDRWTTEAFF
few	TRBD1	TRBV18	TRBJ1-2	TGTGCCAGCTCACCAGGACAGGGGATCAATGGCTACACCTTC	CASSPGQGINGYTF
few	TRBD1	TRBV7-3	TRBJ1-2	TGTGCCAGCAGCTTAAATTCAGGGGGCGGCTACACCTTC	CASSLNSGGGYTF
few	TRBD1	TRBV18	TRBJ1-1	TGTGCCAGCTCACCATTGGGGCTCGGGACAGGGGGCACTGAAGCTTTCTTT	CASSPLGLGTGGTEAFF
many	-	TRBV7-2	TRBJ2-5	TGTGCCAGCAGCTTAGGGTTTGACCCGGGAGAGACCCAGTACTTC	CASSLGFDPGETQYF
-	TRBD1	TRBV20-1	TRBJ1-1	TGCAGTGCTACACCCATCCGAGACAGGGTCAGGACTGAAGCTTTCTTT	CSATPIRDRVRTEAFF
few	-	TRBV7-6	TRBJ2-7	TGTGCCAGCGAGGGGGGAGGGAAATCCTACGAGCAGTACTTC	CASEGGGKSYEQYF
-	-	TRBV7-9	TRBJ2-5	TGTGCCAGCAGAGTACAAGAGACCCAGTACTTC	CASRVQETQYF
few	-	TRBV7-2	TRBJ1-1	TGTGCCAGCAGCGTAGAACCTTTGGGTGAAGCTTTCTTT	CASSVEPLGEAFF
-	-	TRBV19	TRBJ2-2	TGTGCCAGTAGTATAGGGGGACCCCACACCGGGGAGCTGTTTTTT	CASSIGGPHTGELFF
many	-	TRBV7-8	TRBJ2-2	TGTGCCAGCAGCTACACCGGGGAGCTGTTTTTT	CASSYTGELFF
many	-	TRBV7-9	TRBJ2-7	TGTGCCAGCAGCTCCCCGTTTTTAGACAACGAGCAGTACTTC	CASSSPFLDNEQYF
-	TRBD2	TRBV9	TRBJ2-1	TGTGCCAGCAGCGTAGATGTTAGCGGGAGGGAGCAGTTCTTC	CASSVDVSGREQFF
-	-	TRBV5-1	TRBJ1-4	TGCGCCAGCAGCTTGGATGTAGGTCATAATGAAAAACTGTTTTTT	CASSLDVGHNEKLFF
few	-	TRBV7-2	TRBJ2-1	TGTGCCAGCAGCTTAGGTCCGGACAACACTCAGTTCTTC	CASSLGPDNTQFF
-	TRBD2	TRBV12-3/TRBV12-4	TRBJ2-7	TGTGCCAGCAGTTTAGAACGGACTAGCGGAGCGACGTTGTACTTC	CASSLERTSGATLYF
-	TRBD2	TRBV3-1	TRBJ2-3	TGTGCCAGCAGCCAAGTTGAGCGGGAGCCAGATACGCAGTATTTT	CASSQVEREPDTQYF
many	TRBD2	TRBV28	TRBJ2-1	TGTGCCAGCTCGATTGGACTAGCGGGAACCGAAACTGAGCAGTTCTTC	CASSIGLAGTETEQFF
-	-	TRBV12-5	TRBJ2-2	TGTGCTAGTGGCTCAGATCTTAGCCCCTTCGCGAACACCGGGGAGCTGTTTTTT	CASGSDLSPFANTGELFF
-	-	TRBV6-2/TRBV6-3	TRBJ2-3	TGTGCCAGCAGGGGGCAAGGGGCAGATACGCAGTATTTT	CASRGQGADTQYF
few	TRBD1	TRBV11-2	TRBJ2-7	TGTGCCAGCAGCTTAGGGACAGGGGCACTCTACGAGCAGTACTTC	CASSLGTGALYEQYF
many	-	TRBV7-2	TRBJ1-2	TGTGCCAGCAGCTTAAGCTCAGGGCGCTATGGCTACACCTTC	CASSLSSGRYGYTF
few	TRBD1	TRBV7-9	TRBJ1-2	TGTGCCAGCAGCTTAGCCGGGACAGGGGGCTATGGCTACACCTTC	CASSLAGTGGYGYTF
-	TRBD2	TRBV29-1	TRBJ2-3	TGCAGCGTTGGTACTAGCGGGAGGGCAAAAGATACGCAGTATTTT	CSVGTSGRAKDTQYF
few	TRBD2	TRBV6-2/TRBV6-3	TRBJ2-2	TGTGCCAGCAAAGCTAGCGGGGGGCCAACCGGGGAGCTGTTTTTT	CASKASGGPTGELFF
many	-	TRBV7-2	TRBJ1-5	TGTGCCAGCAGCCTAGGGATGGAGTATAGCAATCAGCCCCAGCATTTT	CASSLGMEYSNQPQHF
many	-	TRBV28	TRBJ1-6	TGTGCCAGCAGTTTACTCAGGAAAAAGGATTCACCCCTCCACTTT	CASSLLRKKDSPLHF
few	-	TRBV12-3/TRBV12-4	TRBJ1-1	TGTGCCAGCACGGGACATTTAGATGGGGCTTTCTTT	CASTGHLDGAFF